These 27 T cell receptor beta chains originate from one sample sequenced in a study of vaccination and CD4 T cells after COVID-19. Antigen specificity for these receptors is unknown. The Oncomine TCR Beta short-read assay sequenced DNA from cultured CD4+ T cells. TCRdb recomputed calls from the PCR reads with MiXCR, one row per CDR3 protein. The data contain roughly 16,000 distinct CDR3 sequences, 43% of them seen just once; the ten biggest clones take up just over 6.5%. Regarding treatment: roughly 10-day PBMC culture with coronavirus spike peptide pools or control peptides (ViraFEST assay). The sample consisted of CD4+ T cells from blood, cultured in vitro, taken after SARS-CoV-2 vaccination. The receptors originated from a human donor who had recovered from COVID-19.

The V gene is TRBV6-2 or TRBV6-3, the J gene TRBJ2-6; D might be TRBD2 (6 bases). Trimming removed 5 bases at V and 0 bases at J, with 17 bases between. CDR1 is MNHEY, CDR2 SVGEGT, per germline. The CDR3 consists of 18 residues. The CDR3 is CASSPTGESYSGANVLTF. DNA of the CDR3: TGTGCCAGCAGTCCGACGGGGGAATCCTACTCTGGGGCCAACGTCCTGACTTTC.

V gene TRBV10-3 combines with J gene TRBJ2-3, with D maybe TRBD1 (5 bases). V was clipped by 2 bases and J by 5 bases, with 14 bases between them. The germline V gene encodes CDR1 ENHRY and CDR2 SYGVKD. This CDR3 is 15 amino acids long. Here the CDR3 DNA reads TGTGCCATCAGTGAGGAGCGCAGGGTTGGAGATACGCAGTATTTT. This codes for CAISEERRVGDTQYF.

This chain connects TRBV20-1 to TRBJ2-5; D gene uncertain. Germline V gene sequence: CDR1 DFQATT, CDR2 SNEGSKA (reference sequence). Trimming pared 3 bases from V and 1 base from J, leaving 9 bases between. This CDR3 has 13 residues. The CDR3 reads CSASGRGQETQYF. The CDR3 nucleotides read TGCAGTGCTAGTGGACGCGGCCAAGAGACCCAGTACTTC.

The chain couples TRBV15 to TRBJ2-5; 8 nucleotides align to TRBD1. J lost 5 bases, V lost 2 bases, and 13 bases had no gene match. The CDR3 contains 17 residues. Germline assignment: CDR1 LNHNV and CDR2 YYDKDF (reference sequence). The CDR3 is CATSRLGARGRRETQYF. For the CDR3, the DNA is TGTGCCACCAGCAGATTGGGGGCCAGGGGGCGCCGGGAGACCCAGTACTTC.

The chain has TRBV20-1 and TRBJ2-2, with TRBD1 as a possible D gene (6 bases). Germline values: CDR1 DFQATT, CDR2 SNEGSKA (reference sequence). The CDR3 runs 15 residues. Trimming took 4 bases from V and 5 from J, leaving 17 bases between them. CDR3 amino acids: CSATFTGHRTGELFF. DNA of the CDR3: TGCAGTGCTACCTTCACGGGACACAGAACCGGGGAGCTGTTTTTT.

The sample holds a few counts of this clonotype. The chain has TRBV11-2 and TRBJ2-3; no clear D gene. In germline, CDR1 is SGHAT, CDR2 FQNNGV. Trimming shortened V by 7 bases and J by 5 bases, and 10 bases separated the two germline ends. This CDR3 is 12 amino acids long. The CDR3 sequence: CASTATQDTQYF. DNA of the CDR3: TGTGCCAGCACAGCCACCCAAGATACGCAGTATTTT.

This clonotype was seen more than once but under ten times. The V gene is TRBV6-4, the J gene TRBJ1-1, with unresolved D. The V and J ends lost 0 bases and 3 bases respectively, with 11 bases between them. The CDR3 loop spans 15 amino acids. Germline-derived CDR1 and CDR2 are MRHNA and SNTAGT. CDR3 coding DNA: TGTGCCAGCAGTGACTCAGTCCGCCCGGACACTGAAGCTTTCTTT. Its translation: CASSDSVRPDTEAFF.

The chain recombines TRBV12-3 or TRBV12-4 with TRBJ2-5, with D unresolved. Trimming cost V 6 bases and J 4 bases, with 15 bases left between them. The CDR3 has 14 residues. CDR3 loop: CASSLPGGVETQYF. Here the CDR3 DNA reads TGTGCCAGCAGCCTCCCCGGCGGAGTAGAGACCCAGTACTTC.

The rearrangement links TRBV6-5 to TRBJ2-6; TRBD2 matches 7 bases. V shed 5 bases and J 4 bases; nucleotides not matched to a gene: 14. The CDR3 totals 18 residues. Germline-derived CDR1 and CDR2 are MNHEY and SVGAGI. Written as DNA, the CDR3 is TGTGCCAGCAGTCACTTTGGGGTTGGGAGGGCCGGGGCCAACGTCCTGACTTTC. It translates to CASSHFGVGRAGANVLTF.

This sequence joins TRBV11-1 and TRBJ2-5; no clear D. From germline, CDR1 is SGHAT and CDR2 FQDESV (reference sequence). V lost 2 bases and J 0 bases, leaving 7 bases between the germline ends. The CDR3 runs to 14 residues. The CDR3: CASSLRRDQETQYF. The CDR3 DNA reads as TGTGCCAGCAGCTTACGACGGGACCAAGAGACCCAGTACTTC. Full variable domain (outside the CDR3, taken from reference TRBV11-1 and TRBJ2-5): EAEVAQSPRYKITEKSQAVAFWCDPISGHATLYWYRQILGQGPELLVQFQDESVVDDSQLPKDRFSAERLKGVDSTLKIQPAELGDSAMYLCASSLRRDQETQYFGPGTRLLVL.

V is TRBV14 and J is TRBJ2-1, with D possibly TRBD1 on 5 matching bases. Germline V gene sequence: CDR1 SGHDN, CDR2 FVKESK. V lost 2 bases to trimming and J lost 5 bases, with 13 bases between them. The CDR3 contains 15 residues. The CDR3 nucleotides read TGTGCCAGCAGCCAACTATACCAGGGAAACAATGAGCAGTTCTTC. Translating gives CASSQLYQGNNEQFF.

In DNA form, the CDR3 reads TGTGCCACCAGCCGAAACTTAGGGACAGTCGATTCTTTCAACTATGGCTACACCTTC. Translating it yields CATSRNLGTVDSFNYGYTF. The rearrangement joins TRBV15 to TRBJ1-2; 7 bases match TRBD1. The V gene end was trimmed by 5 bases and the J gene end by 2 bases; junction bases not matched to a gene: 20. This CDR3 spans 19 amino acids. CDR1 LNHNV and CDR2 YYDKDF come from the germline V gene (reference sequence).

This rearrangement joins TRBV20-1 to TRBJ2-3, with 7 bases matching TRBD1. Germline CDR1 is DFQATT and CDR2 is SNEGSKA (reference sequence). There are 14 residues in the CDR3. V was pared by 5 bases and J by 1 base, with 6 bases of the junction left unmatched. CDR3 nucleotides: TGCAGTGCTTCCGACAGGGCGCGCACAGATACGCAGTATTTT. Encoded protein: CSASDRARTDTQYF.

This chain uses TRBV5-1 with TRBJ1-3; D perhaps matches TRBD1 (5 bases). The CDR3 is made up of 14 amino acids. Germline V gene data show CDR1 as SGHRS and CDR2 as YFSETQ. Trimming removed 1 base from V and 7 bases from J, with 12 bases in between. The CDR3 nucleotides are TGCGCCAGCAGCTTGCAGGGAGGAGAGAACACCATATATTTT. It encodes CASSLQGGENTIYF. The whole variable domain, filled in from reference TRBV5-1 and TRBJ1-3, reads KAGVTQTPRYLIKTRGQQVTLSCSPISGHRSVSWYQQTPGQGLQFLFEYFSETQRNKGNFPGRFSGRQFSNSRSEMNVSTLELGDSALYLCASSLQGGENTIYFGEGSWLTVV.

The J gene is TRBJ1-3, the V gene TRBV9; D perhaps matches TRBD1 (5 bases). Between the trimmed V and J ends, which lost 3 bases and 0 bases, there was a span of 16 bases. Germline-derived CDR1 and CDR2 are SGDLS and YYNGEE. The CDR3 covers 17 residues. The CDR3 loop is CASSGGQTRTSGNTIYF. CDR3 nucleotide sequence: TGTGCCAGCAGCGGAGGACAAACACGGACCTCTGGAAACACCATATATTTT.

The chain recombines TRBV6-1 with TRBJ2-7; perhaps TRBD1 as D (6 bases). V lost 11 bases to trimming and J lost 5 bases, with 19 bases between them. The V gene's germline CDR1 is MNHNS and CDR2 SASEGT. CDR3 length: 13 residues. The CDR3 region has the DNA TGTGCCGCGACCCGAACAGGGTTGAACGAGCAGTACTTC. Amino acids: CAATRTGLNEQYF.

This clonotype was recorded a few times. V is TRBV20-1 and J is TRBJ1-4; perhaps TRBD1 as D (5 bases). From germline, CDR1 is DFQATT and CDR2 SNEGSKA (reference sequence). The CDR3 extends over 14 amino acids. V lost 6 bases, J lost 4 bases, and 15 bases lay in between. The CDR3 spells CSAGVGGGNEKLFF. CDR3 nucleotide sequence: TGCAGTGCAGGGGTGGGTGGGGGTAATGAAAAACTGTTTTTT.

V is TRBV30 and J is TRBJ2-7; 10 bases map to TRBD1. The CDR3 consists of 14 residues. Germline lookup yields CDR1 GTSNPN and CDR2 SVGIG (reference sequence). With V trimmed by 1 base and J by 4 bases, 4 bases remained unmatched. CDR3 coding DNA: TGTGCCTGGAGTGGGGGGACAGGGGATTACGAGCAGTACTTC. The encoded protein is CAWSGGTGDYEQYF.

The genes are TRBV10-3 and TRBJ1-1; 8 positions match TRBD1. The CDR3 runs 12 residues. The germline V gene has CDR1 ENHRY and CDR2 SYGVKD. After removal of 3 bases from V and 11 bases from J, the junction contained 5 bases not matched to a gene. CDR3 protein: CAISETQGDAFF. The CDR3 region has the DNA TGTGCCATCAGTGAAACACAGGGGGATGCTTTCTTT.

V and J are TRBV20-1 and TRBJ2-1, with 9 bases aligning to TRBD2. The length of the CDR3 is 16 residues. CDR1 DFQATT and CDR2 SNEGSKA come from the germline V gene (reference sequence). V lost 2 bases and J lost 0; bases outside the gene matches: 5. The CDR3 is CSARTLAGNSYNEQFF. The CDR3 coding sequence is TGCAGTGCTAGAACCCTAGCGGGGAACTCCTACAATGAGCAGTTCTTC.

The gene calls are TRBV5-4 and TRBJ2-5; 7 nucleotides align to TRBD1. The CDR3 runs 14 residues. J gave up 2 bases and V 2 bases, and 3 bases lay outside the gene matches. The V gene's germline CDR1 is SGHNT and CDR2 YYREEE (reference sequence). CDR3 region: CASSFSRGQETQYF. Here the CDR3 DNA reads TGTGCCAGCAGCTTTAGCAGGGGGCAAGAGACCCAGTACTTC.

The chain has TRBV15 and TRBJ2-5; weak D call: TRBD2 (6 bases). Germline V gene data show CDR1 as LNHNV and CDR2 as YYDKDF (reference sequence). V dropped 1 base and J dropped 4 bases, with 16 bases sitting between them. CDR3 size: 16 residues. The chain's CDR3 is CATSRGVRGVGETQYF. CDR3 coding DNA: TGTGCCACCAGCAGAGGGGTCCGCGGGGTGGGAGAGACCCAGTACTTC.

This clonotype turned up a few times. The J gene is TRBJ2-3, the V gene TRBV5-4, with 9 bases aligning to TRBD2. V dropped 4 bases and J dropped 2; count of bases not matched to a gene: 11. CDR1 and CDR2 (germline): SGHNT, YYREEE (reference sequence). This CDR3 has 17 residues. For the CDR3, the DNA is TGTGCCAGCAGCGGGGGTAGCGGGAGAGCGATCACAGATACGCAGTATTTT. It encodes CASSGGSGRAITDTQYF.

Only a few counts were recorded for this clonotype. The genes are TRBV6-1 and TRBJ2-7; no definite D call. V gave up 8 bases and J gave up 3 bases, with 17 bases separating them. CDR3 length equals 14 residues. Germline V gene lookup returns CDR1 MNHNS and CDR2 SASEGT. In DNA, the CDR3 is TGTGCCAGCCTCGGCTCTCGATCGAGCTACGAGCAGTACTTC. Translating it yields CASLGSRSSYEQYF.

This chain connects TRBV19 to TRBJ2-7; D assignment may be TRBD1 or TRBD2 (5 bases each). This CDR3 has 14 residues. V lost 3 bases, J lost 2 bases, and 11 bases lay in between. In germline, CDR1 is LNHDA, CDR2 SQIVND (reference sequence). CDR3: CASSMYRGAYEQYF. As DNA, the CDR3 is TGTGCCAGTAGTATGTACAGAGGGGCCTACGAGCAGTACTTC.

CDR3 protein: CASRISDSYEQYF. The DNA of the CDR3 is TGTGCCAGCAGGATTAGCGACTCCTACGAGCAGTACTTC. This chain uses TRBV12-3 or TRBV12-4 with TRBJ2-7, with D possibly TRBD2 on 5 matching bases. The CDR3 consists of 13 residues. V shed 6 bases and J shed 0 bases, with 9 bases lying between them.

This chain uses TRBV5-1 with TRBJ2-7; the D gene is possibly TRBD2 (6 bases). Germline V gene lookup returns CDR1 SGHRS and CDR2 YFSETQ. The germline V and J ends were trimmed by 1 base and 0 bases, with 14 bases remaining between them. The CDR3 extends over 16 amino acids. In DNA, the CDR3 is TGCGCCAGCAGCTTGTCGGGACTGAGGAGCTCCTACGAGCAGTACTTC. Encoded protein: CASSLSGLRSSYEQYF. The full variable domain, rest sourced from reference TRBV5-1 and TRBJ2-7, is KAGVTQTPRYLIKTRGQQVTLSCSPISGHRSVSWYQQTPGQGLQFLFEYFSETQRNKGNFPGRFSGRQFSNSRSEMNVSTLELGDSALYLCASSLSGLRSSYEQYFGPGTRLTVT.